Reported below is one TCR beta chain. Under the authors' procedure: Amplification with reference gene primers provided the estimates of nucleated cell counts. Sequencing was performed with immunoSEQ multiplex PCR; in TCRdb, only in-frame clones are kept and a portion is missing. V and J calls and clone size are those listed in that table; D and trimming were worked out from the DNA. The sample lists around 220,000 clones, 85% to 90% occurring once. The sample comes from a study of blood T cell repertoires in COVID-19. Turning to the study itself: Acute-phase and convalescent COVID-19 samples originated in the United States, Italy and Spain. The analysed material was cDNA or gDNA that came from T cells, B-cell-depleted T cells, or PBMCs.

The sequence was obtained from a man aged 18 to 30 with active or convalescent COVID-19. Material for sequencing was peripheral blood.

The CDR3 region is CASRLPLGQGFRGGNTIYF. As DNA, the CDR3 is TGTGCCAGCAGACTCCCGTTGGGACAGGGCTTCCGTGGGGGAAACACCATATATTTT. This sequence joins TRBV5-6 and TRBJ1-3; 9 bases line up with TRBD1. V was clipped by 5 bases and J by 4 bases; unmatched bases: 19. The CDR3 extends over 19 amino acids. The germline V gene has CDR1 SGHDT and CDR2 YYEEEE.